Shown below are 27 T cell receptor beta chains from a single sample sequenced in a study of CD8 T cells in Susac syndrome. Random hexamers were used to reverse transcribe the RNA input (roughly 0.5 to 1 ug). TCRdb redid the calling of the immunoSEQ multiplex PCR reads with MiXCR, one entry per CDR3 protein. Among tens of thousands of distinct CDR3 sequences listed, roughly 93% were seen once. Sequencing was carried out using CD4+ T cells from PBMCs. These receptor sequences come from a human donor with Susac syndrome.

The V and J genes are TRBV7-2 and TRBJ2-1; the D is unclear. Germline V gives CDR1 SGHTA, CDR2 FQGNSA. This CDR3 contains 14 residues. Trimming removed 0 bases at V and 5 bases at J, with 8 bases between. The CDR3 region is CASSLATTHNEQFF. CDR3 sequence (DNA): TGTGCCAGCAGCTTAGCGACCACCCACAATGAGCAGTTCTTC.

This sequence joins TRBV5-1 and TRBJ2-1; 7 bases are a match to TRBD1. The CDR3 is 17 residues long. V was pared by 0 bases and J by 8 bases, with 14 bases of the junction left unmatched. Germline CDR1 and CDR2: SGHRS and YFSETQ. The CDR3 reads CASSLGHRDSPKHEQFF. Here the CDR3 DNA reads TGCGCCAGCAGCTTGGGCCACCGGGACAGCCCTAAGCATGAGCAGTTCTTC.

V usage is TRBV7-9 and J usage is TRBJ2-2; 10 bases fit TRBD2. This CDR3 region has 18 residues. With 4 bases clipped from V and 1 base from J, the junction kept 9 bases outside the gene matches. The germline V gene encodes CDR1 SEHNR and CDR2 FQNEAQ (reference sequence). For the CDR3, the DNA is TGTGCCAGCAGCTCCCCGATGGTAGCGGGGGGGAACACCGGGGAGCTGTTTTTT. This codes for CASSSPMVAGGNTGELFF.

The V gene is TRBV7-2, the J gene TRBJ2-3, with D unresolved. Per the germline V gene, CDR1 is SGHTA and CDR2 is FQGNSA. Trimming pared 1 base from V and 0 bases from J, leaving 8 bases between. This CDR3 is 15 amino acids long. CDR3 sequence (DNA): TGTGCCAGCAGCTTAGTAGGTGCTAGCACAGATACGCAGTATTTT. This sequence encodes CASSLVGASTDTQYF.

V usage is TRBV5-1 and J usage is TRBJ2-3; tentative D call: TRBD1 (5 bases). The ends were cut back, 0 bases at V and 2 bases at J, with 7 bases in the middle. The length of the CDR3 is 14 residues. The germline V gene encodes CDR1 SGHRS and CDR2 YFSETQ. The CDR3 bases are TGCGCCAGCAGCTTGGAGGGGCACACAGATACGCAGTATTTT. Translating gives CASSLEGHTDTQYF.

The CDR3 DNA reads as TGTGCCAGCGGGTGGCTCTATGGCTACACCTTC. The encoded protein is CASGWLYGYTF. The chain links TRBV6-2 or TRBV6-3 to TRBJ1-2; D remains unclear. Germline loops: CDR1 MNHEY, CDR2 SVGEGT. V was clipped by 8 bases and J by 4 bases, with 8 bases between them. The length of the CDR3 is 11 residues.

The V and J genes are TRBV7-3 and TRBJ2-3; 8 positions match TRBD2. CDR1 and CDR2 from the germline V gene are SGHTA and FQGTGA. This CDR3 has 13 amino acids. V lost 5 bases, J lost 10 bases, and 8 bases stayed unmatched. The CDR3 is CASSTRRREAQYF. The CDR3 DNA sequence: TGTGCCAGCAGCACAAGACGGCGGGAGGCGCAGTATTTT. The whole variable domain, remainder taken from reference TRBV7-3 and TRBJ2-3, is GAGVSQTPSNKVTEKGKYVELRCDPISGHTALYWYRQSLGQGPEFLIYFQGTGAADDSGLPNDRFFAVRPEGSVSTLKIQRTERGDSAVYLCASSTRRREAQYFGPGTRLTVL.

The chain recombines TRBV20-1 with TRBJ1-5; D may be TRBD1 (6 bases). The CDR3 is 13 residues long. Trimming cost V 3 bases and J 4 bases, with 10 bases left between them. Germline V gene sequence: CDR1 DFQATT, CDR2 SNEGSKA (reference sequence). The CDR3 sequence: CSARGDTNQPQHF. Here the CDR3 DNA reads TGCAGTGCTAGGGGGGACACAAATCAGCCCCAGCATTTT.

The chain couples TRBV5-6 to TRBJ1-5, with D perhaps matching TRBD1 (6 bases). CDR1 is SGHDT, CDR2 YYEEEE, per germline. Trimming took off 3 bases at V and 1 base at J, with 14 bases between the two ends. CDR3 length: 16 residues. This chain's CDR3 is CASSSQGPTSNQPQHF. The CDR3 nucleotides are TGTGCCAGCAGCTCCCAGGGGCCCACGAGCAATCAGCCCCAGCATTTT.

This clonotype has only a few counts. V is TRBV19 and J is TRBJ2-7; 10 positions match TRBD1. The CDR3 is 13 residues long. Germline V CDR1 and CDR2: LNHDA, SQIVND (reference sequence). The junction had 4 bases not matched to a gene; V was cut back by 6 bases and J by 5 bases. In nucleotides, the CDR3 is TGTGCCAGTAGGGGACAGGGGTATAACGAGCAGTACTTC. Protein product: CASRGQGYNEQYF.

The rearrangement links TRBV7-6 to TRBJ2-1; D unclear. This CDR3 region has 14 residues. The V end was cut by 1 base, the J end by 6 bases, with 10 bases between. Germline V gene lookup returns CDR1 SGHVS and CDR2 FNYEAQ. CDR3 sequence (DNA): TGTGCCAGCAGCTTAGATGGGGTTCTCAATGAGCAGTTCTTC. It specifies CASSLDGVLNEQFF.

The rearrangement links TRBV4-2 to TRBJ2-3; D is perhaps TRBD1 (6 bases). In germline, CDR1 is LGHNA, CDR2 YNFKEQ. The germline V and J ends were trimmed by 7 bases and 6 bases, with 23 bases remaining between them. The CDR3 sequence is 16 residues long. The CDR3 region is CASTGARTALGDTQYF. The CDR3 DNA follows: TGTGCCAGCACTGGAGCCCGGACAGCCCTCGGGGATACGCAGTATTTT.

The chain has TRBV18 and TRBJ1-2; D possibly corresponds to TRBD1 (5 bases). The CDR3 extends over 14 amino acids. With 3 bases removed from V and 2 bases from J, the gap between germline ends came to 10 bases. CDR1 is KGHSH and CDR2 is LQKENI in the germline V gene. The CDR3: CASSPGTENYGYTF. The CDR3 region has the DNA TGTGCCAGCTCACCCGGGACCGAGAACTATGGCTACACCTTC.

V usage is TRBV6-5 and J usage is TRBJ1-3, with a possible D match to TRBD1 (5 bases). V gave up 2 bases and J gave up 4 bases, with 18 bases separating them. This CDR3 spans 17 amino acids. Germline CDR1 and CDR2: MNHEY and SVGAGI. The DNA of the CDR3 is TGTGCCAGCAGTTACCTTTTCGCCGGACAATCAGGAAACACCATATATTTT. This codes for CASSYLFAGQSGNTIYF.

The chain recombines TRBV2 with TRBJ1-5; possible D gene TRBD1, 5 bases. V gave up 3 bases and J gave up 3 bases, with 12 bases separating them. CDR1 is SNHLY, CDR2 FYNNEI, per germline. The CDR3 is made up of 15 amino acids. CDR3 sequence: CASSDTGALNQPQHF. The CDR3 DNA reads TGTGCCAGCAGTGATACCGGGGCCCTCAATCAGCCCCAGCATTTT.

The chain is built from TRBV15 and TRBJ1-1, with D tentatively TRBD1 (5 bases). The CDR3 totals 15 residues. Trimming removed 3 bases at V and 1 base at J, with 12 bases between. The germline V gene encodes CDR1 LNHNV and CDR2 YYDKDF (reference sequence). CDR3 sequence: CATSSTGRRNTEAFF. The CDR3 nucleotides are TGTGCCACCAGCAGCACGGGACGGCGGAACACTGAAGCTTTCTTT.

The V call is TRBV7-9, the J call TRBJ1-2; D is unresolved. V gave up 2 bases and J gave up 7 bases, with 17 bases separating them. Germline CDR1 SEHNR, CDR2 FQNEAQ (reference sequence). This CDR3 spans 15 amino acids. The CDR3 reads CASSLPPENRLGYTF. The CDR3, as DNA: TGTGCCAGCAGCTTACCCCCAGAAAATCGGCTTGGCTACACCTTC.

The chain combines TRBV11-1 with TRBJ2-5; the D gene is possibly TRBD2 (5 bases). Trimming removed 5 bases from V and 1 base from J, with 11 bases in between. Looked up from germline, CDR1 is SGHAT and CDR2 is FQDESV (reference sequence). This CDR3 is 14 amino acids long. The chain's CDR3 is CASSPRTLQETQYF. CDR3 DNA sequence: TGTGCCAGCAGCCCCCGGACTCTCCAAGAGACCCAGTACTTC. The entire variable domain, with the rest obtained from reference TRBV11-1 and TRBJ2-5, is as follows: EAEVAQSPRYKITEKSQAVAFWCDPISGHATLYWYRQILGQGPELLVQFQDESVVDDSQLPKDRFSAERLKGVDSTLKIQPAELGDSAMYLCASSPRTLQETQYFGPGTRLLVL.

The chain couples TRBV20-1 to TRBJ1-2; D is perhaps TRBD1 (5 bases). V dropped 3 bases and J dropped 9 bases, with 17 bases sitting between them. The CDR3 is 13 amino acids. Germline V lookup: CDR1 DFQATT, CDR2 SNEGSKA (reference sequence). CDR3 protein: CSARGQETRSYTF. The CDR3 bases are TGCAGTGCTAGGGGGCAGGAGACCCGAAGCTACACCTTC.

The sample holds one count of this clonotype. The V gene is TRBV5-1, the J gene TRBJ1-1, with a possible D match to TRBD1 (6 bases). The CDR3 runs to 16 residues. V was shortened by 4 bases and J by 1 base, with 17 bases between the two germline ends. Germline lookup yields CDR1 SGHRS and CDR2 YFSETQ. CDR3 DNA: TGCGCCAGCAGCATCGGACAGCGGACTGAGAACACTGAAGCTTTCTTT. This encodes CASSIGQRTENTEAFF.

J is TRBJ2-3 and V is TRBV20-1; D uncertain. The germline V and J ends were trimmed by 6 bases and 0 bases, with 16 bases remaining between them. This CDR3 region has 15 residues. The V gene's germline CDR1 is DFQATT and CDR2 SNEGSKA (reference sequence). CDR3 amino acids: CSAKHWRLSTDTQYF. The CDR3 DNA sequence: TGCAGTGCCAAACACTGGCGGCTTAGCACAGATACGCAGTATTTT.

The chain combines TRBV7-2 with TRBJ2-1, with D hard to call. Germline lookup yields CDR1 SGHTA and CDR2 FQGNSA. Trimming left V 0 bases short and J 9 bases short, with 6 bases between. The CDR3 consists of 12 residues. Written as DNA, the CDR3 is TGTGCCAGCAGCTTAGCGGTCGGTGAGCAGTTCTTC. Translated: CASSLAVGEQFF.

V is TRBV29-1 and J is TRBJ1-2; D ambiguous. The V gene's germline CDR1 is SQVTM and CDR2 ANQGSEA. The CDR3 loop spans 13 amino acids. Trimming pared 3 bases from V and 6 bases from J, leaving 14 bases between. DNA for the CDR3: TGCAGCGTTGATCAAGGGAAATTGGATGGCTACACCTTC. It specifies CSVDQGKLDGYTF.

The rearrangement links TRBV20-1 to TRBJ2-7; 9 nucleotides line up with TRBD1. The CDR3 is 16 amino acids. V lost 3 bases to trimming and J lost 3 bases; unmatched junction nucleotides: 12. CDR1 and CDR2 from the germline V gene are DFQATT and SNEGSKA (reference sequence). CDR3 protein: CSARIYGTGNFYEQYF. The CDR3 DNA follows: TGCAGTGCTAGGATCTACGGGACAGGGAATTTCTACGAGCAGTACTTC.

The chain couples TRBV28 to TRBJ1-6, with D possibly being TRBD1 (5 bases). V was trimmed by 2 bases and J by 8 bases, leaving 10 bases between them. Looked up from germline, CDR1 is MDHEN and CDR2 is SYDVKM. The CDR3 is 14 amino acids. The CDR3 coding sequence is TGTGCCAGCAGTTTAACAGGCCTTTATTCACCCCTCCACTTT. The encoded protein is CASSLTGLYSPLHF.

This chain uses TRBV30 with TRBJ1-5, with 10 bases fitting TRBD1. The CDR3 covers 15 residues. The V gene's germline CDR1 is GTSNPN and CDR2 SVGIG (reference sequence). Trimming at V came to 3 bases and at J to 4 bases, leaving 6 bases not matched to a gene. CDR3 coding DNA: TGTGCCTGGAGCGAGACAGGGGGCAGTAATCAGCCCCAGCATTTT. The encoded protein is CAWSETGGSNQPQHF.

In its sample, this clonotype was seen once. The rearrangement links TRBV19 to TRBJ1-2; TRBD1 matches at 9 bases. V was pared by 4 bases and J by 5 bases, with 8 bases of the junction left unmatched. The CDR3 covers 15 residues. Germline V lookup: CDR1 LNHDA, CDR2 SQIVND (reference sequence). The CDR3 spells CASSRDRVERYGYTF. As DNA, the CDR3 is TGTGCCAGTAGTAGGGACAGGGTCGAGAGGTATGGCTACACCTTC.